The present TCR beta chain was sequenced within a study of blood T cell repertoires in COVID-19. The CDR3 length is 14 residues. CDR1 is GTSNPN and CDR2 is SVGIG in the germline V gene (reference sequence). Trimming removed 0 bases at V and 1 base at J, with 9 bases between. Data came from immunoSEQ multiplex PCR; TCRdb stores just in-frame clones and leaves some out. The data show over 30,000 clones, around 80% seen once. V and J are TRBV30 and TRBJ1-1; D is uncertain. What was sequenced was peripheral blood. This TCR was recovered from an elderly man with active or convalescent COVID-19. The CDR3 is CAWSVRDWNTEAFF. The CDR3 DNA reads TGTGCCTGGAGTGTACGTGACTGGAACACTGAAGCTTTCTTT.